This T cell receptor (beta chain) originates from a study of T cell responses to AZD1222 COVID-19 vaccine. The junction had 5 bases not matched to a gene; V was cut back by 8 bases and J by 2 bases. The CDR3 consists of 13 residues. CDR1 MNHEY and CDR2 SMNVEV come from the germline V gene (reference sequence). About this clone: The antigen remains unidentified.

Points from the study as a whole: Across the whole spike, CD4 TCRs peaked at regions 160-218 and 743-854.

This table comes from immunoSEQ multiplex PCR, and its TCRdb copy is limited to in-frame clones, with some not included. Here the sample spans nearly 95,000 clones, around 91% being singletons. The sample here was peripheral blood, taken 28 days after the second AZD1222 dose. The V call is TRBV27, the J call TRBJ2-7; 8 bases match TRBD2. The source of this sequence is an adult who received the AZD1222 COVID-19 vaccine. The CDR3 sequence: CASGKREPYEQYF. The DNA of the CDR3 is TGTGCCAGCGGAAAGCGGGAGCCCTACGAGCAGTACTTC.